These T cell receptor beta chains were read from a single sample in a study of blood T cell repertoires in COVID-19. Assay used: immunoSEQ multiplex PCR; TCRdb lists only in-frame clones, some missing. The profile shows just over 150,000 clones, 85% of them singletons. The sequenced material came from peripheral blood. Receptors originate from a human donor with acute or convalescent COVID-19. The donor label of this sample is uncertain. Each CDR3 is given with its conserved first and last residue.

j_gene | v_gene | CDR3aa
TRBJ1-5 | TRBV15 | CATSRPPGQWAIGNQPQHF
TRBJ2-7 | TRBV2 | CASRRSGTENEQYF
TRBJ1-5 | TRBV3-1/TRBV3-2 | CASSKQGVSNQPQHF
TRBJ2-1 | TRBV12-3/TRBV12-4 | CASRAQGYNEQFF
TRBJ2-3 | TRBV6-4 | CASSRETGTDTQYF
TRBJ1-5 | TRBV2 | CASDRSGLSNQPQHF
TRBJ1-2 | TRBV6-5 | CASSYSTGGNYGYTF
TRBJ1-2 | TRBV5-1 | CASSFRDSTREGYTF
TRBJ2-5 | TRBV5-1 | CASSLEPGTGGETQYF
TRBJ1-6 | TRBV6-6 | CAAWESDRGDSPLHF
TRBJ1-2 | TRBV5-4 | CASSSRQGGTYGYTF
TRBJ2-2 | TRBV11-3 | CASSRWTGGVPGELFF
TRBJ1-6 | TRBV5-4 | CASSSDRRSPLHF
TRBJ2-3 | TRBV7-9 | CASSLTSSTDTQYF
TRBJ2-5 | TRBV29-1 | CSVELQGRETQYF
TRBJ1-5 | TRBV2 | CASSGRNQPQHF
TRBJ2-7 | TRBV6-4 | CASSSTETDEQYF
TRBJ1-5 | TRBV7-7 | CASSLALSYSGRGNVQPQHF
TRBJ1-5 | TRBV30 | CAWSVLTDNQPQHF
TRBJ1-2 | TRBV28 | CASSLSAGLGYTF
TRBJ2-3 | TRBV29-1 | CSVGTAHSTDTQYF
TRBJ1-1 | TRBV15 | CATSRARSNRGRMNTEAFF
TRBJ1-3 | TRBV14 | CASSFGTGSRNTIYF
TRBJ2-3 | TRBV10-3 | CAISPFGGGALDTQYF
TRBJ1-2 | TRBV27 | CASSLSGGRLYGYTF